This entry lists 9 T cell receptor beta chains sequenced from one sample in a study of OX40 agonist ivuxolimab in advanced cancers. Repertoires were generated with immunoSEQ multiplex PCR, while TCRdb's copy carries only in-frame clones and drops some. The sample carries about 100,000 clones, approximately 91% recorded once. The sample was CD4+ or CD8+ T cells sorted from blood, taken in a trial of the OX40 agonist ivuxolimab. These receptors all stem from an adult with an advanced solid tumor such as melanoma, head and neck, liver or kidney cancer.

This sequence joins TRBV7-2 and TRBJ2-7; D call uncertain. The germline V and J ends were trimmed by 0 bases and 3 bases, with 9 bases remaining between them. The CDR3 loop spans 14 amino acids. From germline, CDR1 is SGHTA and CDR2 FQGNSA. The CDR3: CASSLALLLYEQYF. CDR3 sequence (DNA): TGTGCCAGCAGCTTAGCGCTCCTACTCTACGAGCAGTACTTC.

V usage is TRBV5-1 and J usage is TRBJ2-7; 7 nucleotides align to TRBD1. In germline, CDR1 is SGHRS, CDR2 YFSETQ. With V trimmed by 3 bases and J by 1 base, 7 bases remained unmatched. The CDR3 spans 15 residues. DNA for the CDR3: TGCGCCAGCAGCTCCAACCCGGGACAGTCCTACGAGCAGTACTTC. Protein product: CASSSNPGQSYEQYF. Variable domain in full (rest from reference TRBV5-1 and TRBJ2-7): KAGVTQTPRYLIKTRGQQVTLSCSPISGHRSVSWYQQTPGQGLQFLFEYFSETQRNKGNFPGRFSGRQFSNSRSEMNVSTLELGDSALYLCASSSNPGQSYEQYFGPGTRLTVT.

The chain carries TRBV7-2 and TRBJ2-7; D is uncertain. This CDR3 contains 12 residues. V was cut by 4 bases and J by 6 bases, with 10 bases left in between. In germline, CDR1 is SGHTA, CDR2 FQGNSA. The CDR3 protein is CASSSSGVEQYF. The CDR3 DNA sequence: TGTGCCAGCAGCTCTAGTGGGGTCGAGCAGTACTTC.

The chain uses TRBV2 and TRBJ2-2; D is ambiguous. This CDR3 has 11 amino acids. Germline assignment: CDR1 SNHLY and CDR2 FYNNEI. The ends were cut back, 8 bases at V and 5 bases at J, with 6 bases in the middle. The DNA for the CDR3 is TGTGCCAGCGGATATACCGGGGAGCTGTTTTTT. It codes for CASGYTGELFF.

The V gene is TRBV11-2, the J gene TRBJ2-5; the D gene is possibly TRBD2 (6 bases). Trimming left V 0 bases short and J 7 bases short, with 12 bases between. Germline V gene sequence: CDR1 SGHAT, CDR2 FQNNGV. CDR3 length: 14 amino acids. CDR3 coding DNA: TGTGCCAGCAGCTTAGATCGGGACTCGTCGACCCAGTACTTC. This translates into CASSLDRDSSTQYF. Full variable domain (rest looked up from reference TRBV11-2 and TRBJ2-5): EAGVAQSPRYKIIEKRQSVAFWCNPISGHATLYWYQQILGQGPKLLIQFQNNGVVDDSQLPKDRFSAERLKGVDSTLKIQPAKLEDSAVYLCASSLDRDSSTQYFGPGTRLLVL.

The rearrangement joins TRBV7-3 to TRBJ2-1, with 11 bases that match TRBD2. Trimming at V came to 5 bases and at J to 7 bases, leaving 7 bases not matched to a gene. This CDR3 region has 15 residues. Germline CDR1 and CDR2: SGHTA and FQGTGA. The CDR3 sequence is CASSLTGLAENEQFF. In nucleotides, the CDR3 is TGTGCCAGCAGCCTCACGGGACTAGCGGAAAATGAGCAGTTCTTC.

The genes are TRBV5-1 and TRBJ2-7; tentative D call: TRBD1 (6 bases). The CDR3 has 14 amino acids. Trimming pared 3 bases from V and 0 bases from J, leaving 10 bases between. Germline V gene data show CDR1 as SGHRS and CDR2 as YFSETQ. The CDR3 bases are TGCGCCAGCAGCTCGGGGACAAACTCCTACGAGCAGTACTTC. This encodes CASSSGTNSYEQYF.

This chain joins TRBV4-3 and TRBJ1-1; TRBD1 agrees at 7 bases. The CDR3 length is 15 residues. With 2 bases clipped from V and 0 bases from J, the junction kept 3 bases outside the gene matches. Germline loops: CDR1 LGHNA, CDR2 YSLEER. The CDR3 region has the DNA TGCGCCAGCAGCCAACCCGGGACAGTGAACACTGAAGCTTTCTTT. This translates into CASSQPGTVNTEAFF.

CDR3 sequence reads: CASSESLGQTQYF. Here the CDR3 DNA reads TGCGCCAGCAGTGAGTCGTTAGGGCAGACCCAGTACTTC. The chain has TRBV10-1 and TRBJ2-5; D is uncertain. Germline CDR1 WNHNN, CDR2 SYGVQD (reference sequence). This CDR3 region has 13 residues. Trimming removed 0 bases at V and 6 bases at J, with 8 bases between.